The 29 T cell receptor beta chains below all came from one sample that was sequenced in a study of T cell responses to AZD1222 COVID-19 vaccine. The protocol was immunoSEQ multiplex PCR, while the TCRdb copy is restricted to in-frame clones and leaves out a portion. There are about 75,000 clones in the sample; more than 70% occur only once, and 9% to 10% lies in the top ten. The material was peripheral blood, obtained 28 days after the second dose of the MenACWY control vaccine. The origin of the receptors is an adult who received the MenACWY meningococcal vaccine as a control.

This clone was detected only once. The chain combines TRBV3-1 (or the pseudogene TRBV3-2) with TRBJ1-3; D unclear. The V end was cut by 3 bases, the J end by 2 bases, with 14 bases between. Germline CDR1 reads LGHDT; CDR2 reads YNNKEL (reference sequence). CDR3 size: 16 residues. CDR3 DNA: TGTGCCAGCAGCCAGCTCTGGGGAGGGCCTGGAAACACCATATATTTT. It encodes CASSQLWGGPGNTIYF.

This chain uses TRBV30 with TRBJ1-5, with no clear D. CDR3 length: 14 residues. V lost 0 bases and J 4 bases, leaving 10 bases between the germline ends. Germline V gene data show CDR1 as GTSNPN and CDR2 as SVGIG (reference sequence). This CDR3 reads CAWSVPQLNQPQHF. Written as DNA, the CDR3 is TGTGCCTGGAGTGTACCCCAGCTGAATCAGCCCCAGCATTTT.

This clone was counted only a few times. J is TRBJ2-1 and V is TRBV13, with 9 bases aligning to TRBD2. CDR1 PRHDT and CDR2 FYEKMQ come from the germline V gene (reference sequence). J was trimmed by 4 bases and V by 2 bases; bases with no gene match: 6. The CDR3 contains 16 residues. The CDR3 reads CASSLYAGGPYNEQFF. The CDR3 coding sequence is TGTGCCAGCAGCTTATACGCGGGGGGGCCATACAATGAGCAGTTCTTC.

The chain couples TRBV11-1 to TRBJ2-3; 7 bases line up with TRBD1. Per germline, CDR1 SGHAT and CDR2 FQDESV (reference sequence). J was trimmed by 0 bases and V by 5 bases; bases with no gene match: 8. The CDR3 has 16 amino acids. CDR3 bases: TGTGCCAGCAGCCCGCAGGGACAGCCTAGCACAGATACGCAGTATTTT. This gives the protein CASSPQGQPSTDTQYF.

V gene TRBV7-2 combines with J gene TRBJ1-1; no reliable D call. CDR1 and CDR2 (germline): SGHTA, FQGNSA. The CDR3 is 14 amino acids. Trimming left V 2 bases short and J 8 bases short, with 15 bases between. CDR3 DNA: TGTGCCAGCAGCTTATTAACCCCCACCCCCGAAGCTTTCTTT. Translation: CASSLLTPTPEAFF.

The rearrangement links TRBV10-3 to TRBJ2-5; D not certain. From germline, CDR1 is ENHRY and CDR2 SYGVKD. The CDR3 loop spans 17 amino acids. V was shortened by 0 bases and J by 0 bases, with 14 bases between the two germline ends. The CDR3 reads CAISESINRSYQETQYF. In nucleotides, the CDR3 is TGTGCCATCAGTGAGTCAATTAATCGATCGTACCAAGAGACCCAGTACTTC.

This chain uses TRBV7-9 with TRBJ2-7; D remains ambiguous. The CDR3 has 15 amino acids. Germline V lookup: CDR1 SEHNR, CDR2 FQNEAQ (reference sequence). The V end lost 5 bases, the J end lost 1 base, and 15 bases lay between the germline ends. The CDR3 coding sequence is TGTGCCAGCAGCCCCGGCTCGGGCAAATCCTACGAGCAGTACTTC. This encodes CASSPGSGKSYEQYF.

The chain links TRBV4-2 to TRBJ2-7; D gene uncertain. This CDR3 has 13 amino acids. The ends were cut back, 1 base at V and 6 bases at J, with 10 bases in the middle. Germline V gene sequence: CDR1 LGHNA, CDR2 YNFKEQ. Written as DNA, the CDR3 is TGTGCCAGCAGCCAAGGGGCTATGTCCGAGCAGTACTTC. Its protein is CASSQGAMSEQYF.

The rearrangement uses TRBV7-9 and TRBJ1-2, with TRBD1 as a possible D gene (5 bases). Per the germline V gene, CDR1 is SEHNR and CDR2 is FQNEAQ (reference sequence). The CDR3 covers 17 residues. Trimming removed 0 bases at V and 1 base at J, with 15 bases between. For the CDR3, the DNA is TGTGCCAGCAGCTTAGCCCACCAGGGAAGACTTAACTATGGCTACACCTTC. Translated: CASSLAHQGRLNYGYTF.

V usage is TRBV4-1 and J usage is TRBJ1-4, with D possibly TRBD1 on 5 matching bases. The germline gives CDR1 MGHRA, CDR2 YSYEKL. V lost 1 base and J 3 bases, leaving 6 bases between the germline ends. The CDR3 totals 14 residues. DNA for the CDR3: TGCGCCAGCAGCCAAGGAGGGGCTAATGAAAAACTGTTTTTT. Its translation is CASSQGGANEKLFF.

V and J are TRBV9 and TRBJ2-2; tentative D call: TRBD2 (5 bases). The CDR3 has 16 residues. Trimming shortened V by 4 bases and J by 6 bases, and 19 bases separated the two germline ends. CDR1 SGDLS and CDR2 YYNGEE come from the germline V gene. CDR3 bases: TGTGCCAGCAGCCTGTGGACTTCCCTCGGTCCCGGGGAGCTGTTTTTT. Translation gives CASSLWTSLGPGELFF. Filled out from reference TRBV9 and TRBJ2-2, the complete variable domain reads DSGVTQTPKHLITATGQRVTLRCSPRSGDLSVYWYQQSLDQGLQFLIQYYNGEERAKGNILERFSAQQFPDLHSELNLSSLELGDSALYFCASSLWTSLGPGELFFGEGSRLTVL.

The chain has TRBV7-9 and TRBJ2-7, with a possible D match to TRBD1 (6 bases). The CDR3 is 13 residues long. The V gene lost 1 base and the J gene lost 2 bases, with 6 bases spanning the gap. Per the germline V gene, CDR1 is SEHNR and CDR2 is FQNEAQ (reference sequence). CDR3 sequence reads: CASSLDRAYEQYF. The CDR3 DNA reads as TGTGCCAGCAGCTTAGACAGGGCCTACGAGCAGTACTTC.

This chain uses TRBV28 with TRBJ2-2; D remains ambiguous. Trimming left V 2 bases short and J 1 base short, with 5 bases between. Germline CDR1 MDHEN, CDR2 SYDVKM. The length of the CDR3 is 14 residues. Written as DNA, the CDR3 is TGTGCCAGCAGTTTAACCCAGAACACCGGGGAGCTGTTTTTT. Encoded protein: CASSLTQNTGELFF. The complete variable domain, with remaining parts taken from reference TRBV28 and TRBJ2-2, reads DVKVTQSSRYLVKRTGEKVFLECVQDMDHENMFWYRQDPGLGLRLIYFSYDVKMKEKGDIPEGYSVSREKKERFSLILESASTNQTSMYLCASSLTQNTGELFFGEGSRLTVL.

This chain uses TRBV4-2 with TRBJ2-7, with 9 bases lining up with TRBD2. The CDR3 consists of 14 residues. Germline V lookup: CDR1 LGHNA, CDR2 YNFKEQ. The junction had 2 bases not matched to a gene; V was cut back by 3 bases and J by 2 bases. In DNA, the CDR3 is TGTGCCAGCAGCCACCAGCGGGAGGCCTACGAGCAGTACTTC. Protein: CASSHQREAYEQYF.

The chain has TRBV18 and TRBJ2-3; D is uncertain. This CDR3 contains 13 residues. From germline, CDR1 is KGHSH and CDR2 LQKENI. V gave up 3 bases and J gave up 0 bases, with 4 bases separating them. CDR3 bases: TGTGCCAGCTCACCTGGGAGCACAGATACGCAGTATTTT. It encodes CASSPGSTDTQYF.

The V and J genes are TRBV4-2 and TRBJ1-1; 9 bases are shared with TRBD1. The CDR3 consists of 12 residues. Germline CDR1 LGHNA, CDR2 YNFKEQ. Trimming at V came to 3 bases and at J to 12 bases, leaving 5 bases not matched to a gene. The CDR3 here is CASSHSQGATFF. The CDR3 DNA follows: TGTGCCAGCAGCCACTCACAGGGGGCAACTTTCTTT.

This clone was seen only once. The rearrangement joins TRBV9 to TRBJ1-1; the D is unclear. V lost 7 bases, J lost 0 bases, and 16 bases lay in between. Germline-derived CDR1 and CDR2 are SGDLS and YYNGEE. This CDR3 is built from 15 residues. CDR3 DNA: TGTGCCAGCTCAACGGCAGGAACCATGAACACTGAAGCTTTCTTT. Encoded protein: CASSTAGTMNTEAFF.

The rearrangement uses TRBV6-5 and TRBJ2-1; no reliable D call. The CDR3 spans 13 residues. From germline, CDR1 is MNHEY and CDR2 SVGAGI. The germline V and J ends were trimmed by 8 bases and 7 bases, with 15 bases remaining between them. The CDR3 region has the DNA TGTGCCAGCTGGGTGGATTACTCTAATGAGCAGTTCTTC. Encoded protein: CASWVDYSNEQFF.

The chain recombines TRBV7-2 with TRBJ2-7; 8 nucleotides align to TRBD1. V lost 3 bases, J lost 9 bases, and 10 bases stayed unmatched. CDR3 length equals 14 residues. CDR1 is SGHTA, CDR2 FQGNSA, per germline. CDR3 DNA: TGTGCCAGCAGCTTTTCACAGGGGGAAACAGCGCAGTACTTC. Translating gives CASSFSQGETAQYF.

This clone was recorded only once. The CDR3 reads CASRLPGNEQYF. CDR3 nucleotides: TGCGCCAGCAGGTTACCGGGGAACGAGCAGTACTTC. The chain is built from TRBV5-1 and TRBJ2-7; perhaps TRBD2 as D (5 bases). V was shortened by 5 bases and J by 5 bases, with 11 bases between the two germline ends. The V gene's germline CDR1 is SGHRS and CDR2 YFSETQ. The CDR3 extends over 12 amino acids.

J is TRBJ2-7 and V is TRBV21-1; the table's D call TRBD2 went unverified against the DNA. TRBV21-1 is a listed pseudogene. The CDR3 loop spans 16 amino acids. CDR3 nucleotide sequence: TGTGCCAGCAGCAAAGGAGGGAGGGAGAACGCCTACGAGCAGTACTTC. This encodes CASSKGGRENAYEQYF.

This chain links TRBV4-1 with TRBJ1-1, with D hard to call. Between the trimmed V and J ends, which lost 3 bases and 0 bases, there was a span of 11 bases. Germline V CDR1 and CDR2: MGHRA, YSYEKL. The CDR3 has 15 residues. The CDR3 here is CASSQEQTMNTEAFF. The CDR3 DNA sequence: TGCGCCAGCAGCCAGGAACAGACCATGAACACTGAAGCTTTCTTT.

The V gene is TRBV19, the J gene TRBJ1-1, with unresolved D. The CDR3 spans 15 residues. Germline V lookup: CDR1 LNHDA, CDR2 SQIVND (reference sequence). V lost 5 bases and J lost 4, with 17 bases in between. The CDR3 loop reads CASSPPGSLGTEAFF. The DNA for the CDR3 is TGTGCCAGTAGTCCTCCCGGATCCCTGGGCACTGAAGCTTTCTTT.

The chain has TRBV2 and TRBJ2-7; D is possibly TRBD1 or TRBD2 (5 bases each). The CDR3 has 12 residues. Germline CDR1 and CDR2: SNHLY and FYNNEI. Trimming removed 8 bases at V and 1 base at J, with 9 bases between. CDR3 residues: CASGGQSYEQYF. DNA of the CDR3: TGTGCCAGCGGAGGACAATCCTACGAGCAGTACTTC.

The chain has TRBV4-3 and TRBJ1-1; weak D call: TRBD1 (6 bases). The CDR3 has 16 amino acids. Germline CDR1 reads LGHNA; CDR2 reads YSLEER. Deletions cut 2 bases from V and 0 bases from J, with 13 bases between. CDR3 loop: CASSQQAGGLNTEAFF. The CDR3 DNA sequence: TGCGCCAGCAGCCAACAGGCGGGGGGGCTGAACACTGAAGCTTTCTTT.

The chain employs TRBV13 and TRBJ1-3; D possibly corresponds to TRBD1 (5 bases). This CDR3 region has 15 residues. Per the germline V gene, CDR1 is PRHDT and CDR2 is FYEKMQ (reference sequence). The V and J ends lost 1 base and 3 bases respectively, with 10 bases between them. The CDR3 spells CASSLVGGIGNTIYF. DNA for the CDR3: TGTGCCAGCAGCTTAGTGGGGGGGATTGGAAACACCATATATTTT.

This clone has a handful of counts. The chain carries TRBV5-5 and TRBJ1-5; perhaps TRBD1 as D (6 bases). CDR3 length equals 15 residues. The V gene's germline CDR1 is SGHKS and CDR2 YYEKEE (reference sequence). The V gene lost 4 bases and the J gene lost 3 bases, with 14 bases spanning the gap. The CDR3 loop is CASSPSGEDNQPQHF. The CDR3 DNA reads as TGTGCCAGCAGCCCCTCAGGGGAGGACAATCAGCCCCAGCATTTT.

The CDR3: CASSRRDRENTIYF. Written as DNA, the CDR3 is TGTGCCAGCAGCCGACGGGACAGGGAGAACACCATATATTTT. V gene TRBV7-9 combines with J gene TRBJ1-3, with 9 bases aligning to TRBD1. J was trimmed by 7 bases and V by 5 bases; bases with no gene match: 6. This CDR3 has 14 residues. Germline lookup yields CDR1 SEHNR and CDR2 FQNEAQ (reference sequence).

CDR3 nucleotide sequence: TGCGCCAGCAGCCAAGATCACAGGTCCGGCTACACCTTC. Its translation: CASSQDHRSGYTF. This rearrangement joins TRBV4-1 to TRBJ1-2; D may be TRBD1 (5 bases). Looked up from germline, CDR1 is MGHRA and CDR2 is YSYEKL. V was trimmed by 0 bases and J by 8 bases, leaving 10 bases between them. The CDR3 has 13 residues.